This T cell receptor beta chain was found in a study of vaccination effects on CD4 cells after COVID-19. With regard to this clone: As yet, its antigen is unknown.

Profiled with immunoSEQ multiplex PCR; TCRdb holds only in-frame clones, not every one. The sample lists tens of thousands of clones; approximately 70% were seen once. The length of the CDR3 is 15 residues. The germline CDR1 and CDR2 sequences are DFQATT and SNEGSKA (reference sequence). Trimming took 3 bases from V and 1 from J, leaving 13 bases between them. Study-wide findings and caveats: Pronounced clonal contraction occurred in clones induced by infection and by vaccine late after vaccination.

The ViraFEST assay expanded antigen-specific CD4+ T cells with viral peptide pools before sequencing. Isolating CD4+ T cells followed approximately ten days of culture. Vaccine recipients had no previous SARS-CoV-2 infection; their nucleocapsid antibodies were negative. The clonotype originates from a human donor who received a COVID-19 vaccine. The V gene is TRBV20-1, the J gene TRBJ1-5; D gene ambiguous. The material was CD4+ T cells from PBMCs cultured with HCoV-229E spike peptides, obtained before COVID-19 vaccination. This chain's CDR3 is CSASPPSLSNQPQHF. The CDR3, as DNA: TGCAGTGCTAGTCCCCCCAGCCTAAGCAATCAGCCCCAGCATTTT.